The 18 T cell receptor beta chains listed next were all sequenced from one sample in a study of T cells in Graves' hyperthyroidism and ophthalmopathy. TCR beta CDR3 sequences were amplified from RNA transcripts. With the HTBI primer set, the TCR CDR3 went through a first round of RT-PCR. MiXCR, applied by TCRdb to the multiplex PCR reads, yields one record per CDR3 protein. The profile shows over 500,000 distinct CDR3 sequences, less than 15% of them singletons. The sequencing sample was made of blood. The receptors shown here come from a woman aged 40 to 50 with Graves' hyperthyroidism.

The chain is built from TRBV5-1 and TRBJ2-7, with 7 bases matching TRBD2. CDR1 and CDR2 (germline): SGHRS, YFSETQ. Germline trimming cut 6 bases from V and 4 bases from J; bases unmatched to any gene: 13. The CDR3 is 15 amino acids. The CDR3 region is CASIREGGSLYEQYF. The CDR3, as DNA: TGCGCCAGCATCAGGGAGGGCGGGAGTTTGTACGAGCAGTACTTC.

The rearrangement uses TRBV2 and TRBJ2-7, with D uncertain. The CDR3 spans 12 residues. V lost 8 bases and J lost 2, with 10 bases in between. Germline V gives CDR1 SNHLY, CDR2 FYNNEI. This CDR3 reads CASADATYEQYF. The CDR3 DNA is TGTGCCAGCGCGGACGCCACCTACGAGCAGTACTTC.

This clonotype was picked up many times. The V and J genes are TRBV18 and TRBJ2-3, with 10 positions matching TRBD1. CDR3 length: 13 amino acids. Trimming cost V 10 bases and J 2 bases; bases outside gene matches: 3. Germline V gene sequence: CDR1 KGHSH, CDR2 LQKENI. The DNA for the CDR3 is TGTGCCACCGGGACAGGGGACACAGATACGCAGTATTTT. This gives the protein CATGTGDTDTQYF.

In the case of this clonotype: A much larger clone differs from this one at a single base, so this may be a read error. The chain uses TRBV6-1 and TRBJ1-4; D unresolved. CDR1 and CDR2 (germline): MNHNS, SASEGT. The CDR3 has 13 residues. This CDR3 reads CAGSRSTNEKLFF. The CDR3, as DNA: TGTGCCGGCAGTCGGTCAACTAATGAAAAACTGTTTTTT.

This clonotype showed up many times. This sequence joins TRBV11-2 and TRBJ1-3; D is ambiguous. The germline V and J ends were trimmed by 6 bases and 4 bases, with 10 bases remaining between them. The CDR3 runs 13 residues. CDR1 and CDR2 from the germline V gene are SGHAT and FQNNGV. The CDR3 loop is CASSQTLGNTIYF. The CDR3 DNA is TGTGCCAGCAGTCAGACACTCGGAAACACCATATATTTT. Full variable domain (outside the CDR3, taken from reference TRBV11-2 and TRBJ1-3): EAGVAQSPRYKIIEKRQSVAFWCNPISGHATLYWYQQILGQGPKLLIQFQNNGVVDDSQLPKDRFSAERLKGVDSTLKIQPAKLEDSAVYLCASSQTLGNTIYFGEGSWLTVV.

This chain links TRBV7-2 with TRBJ1-2, with D tentatively TRBD1 (6 bases). Trimming removed 1 base at V and 4 bases at J, with 13 bases between. The CDR3 is 15 amino acids. Germline CDR1 SGHTA, CDR2 FQGNSA. As DNA, the CDR3 is TGTGCCAGCAGCTTAGATCTGGGGGCCGGCTATGGCTACACCTTC. Its protein is CASSLDLGAGYGYTF.

The chain couples TRBV7-9 to TRBJ2-2, with 8 bases matching TRBD1. CDR3 length: 16 residues. J was trimmed by 7 bases and V by 5 bases; bases with no gene match: 12. Germline V gene sequence: CDR1 SEHNR, CDR2 FQNEAQ (reference sequence). Here the CDR3 DNA reads TGTGCCAGCAGCCCCTGGGACAGGTCGATAGTCGGGGAGCTGTTTTTT. Protein: CASSPWDRSIVGELFF.

As for this clonotype: A read error is possible here, since a much larger clone lies one base away. The chain uses TRBV11-1 and TRBJ2-1, with TRBD2 as a possible D gene (5 bases). The CDR3 loop spans 14 amino acids. The germline gives CDR1 SGHAT, CDR2 FQDESV (reference sequence). V lost 1 base to trimming and J lost 8 bases, with 12 bases between them. CDR3 sequence reads: CASSLGCLADEQFF. CDR3 nucleotides: TGTGCCAGCAGCTTAGGGTGTCTAGCCGATGAGCAGTTCTTC.

The CDR3 region has the DNA TGTGCCAGCAGCTTAGCGGGAGGGGTGTTTGAGACCCAGTACTTC. This encodes CASSLAGGVFETQYF. The gene calls are TRBV7-8 and TRBJ2-5, with 7 bases identical to TRBD2. This CDR3 contains 15 residues. Germline V gene data show CDR1 as SGHVS and CDR2 as FQNEAQ. The junction had 6 bases not matched to a gene; V was cut back by 0 bases and J by 5 bases.

V is TRBV3-1 and J is TRBJ1-6; D is possibly TRBD1 (6 bases). The germline V gene has CDR1 LGHDT and CDR2 YNNKEL (reference sequence). The CDR3 contains 14 residues. V gave up 6 bases and J gave up 7 bases, with 13 bases separating them. The CDR3 DNA reads TGTGCCAGCAGGGAGCAGGGGATAAATTCACCCCTCCACTTT. Translated: CASREQGINSPLHF.

This clonotype showed up many times. The J gene is TRBJ2-1, the V gene TRBV5-1; 7 positions agree with TRBD1. V trimming: 3 bases; J trimming: 2 bases; junction bases outside the gene matches: 5. CDR1 and CDR2 (germline): SGHRS, YFSETQ. The CDR3 spans 15 residues. CDR3: CASSYTGDTYNEQFF. The CDR3 region has the DNA TGCGCCAGCAGCTACACAGGGGACACCTACAATGAGCAGTTCTTC.

This clonotype has a handful of counts. This chain joins TRBV19 and TRBJ1-1; TRBD1 matches 8 bases. This CDR3 spans 15 amino acids. Trimming removed 4 bases from V and 6 bases from J; junction bases left unmatched: 10. Germline CDR1 is LNHDA and CDR2 is SQIVND (reference sequence). CDR3 in amino acids: CASSKANQGAAEAFF. As DNA, the CDR3 is TGTGCCAGTAGTAAGGCAAATCAGGGGGCGGCTGAAGCTTTCTTT.

This clonotype was recorded at least ten times. The chain links TRBV30 to TRBJ2-5; D might be TRBD1 or TRBD2, each matching 5 bases. Germline CDR1 and CDR2: GTSNPN and SVGIG (reference sequence). There are 13 residues in the CDR3. Between the trimmed V and J ends, which lost 5 bases and 0 bases, there was a span of 10 bases. The CDR3 nucleotides are TGTGCCTGGGGCCGGGACGACCAAGAGACCCAGTACTTC. It translates to CAWGRDDQETQYF.

The table lists this clonotype with many counts. This chain connects TRBV7-2 to TRBJ2-2; perhaps TRBD1 as D (5 bases). Deletions cut 5 bases from V and 2 bases from J, with 9 bases between. From germline, CDR1 is SGHTA and CDR2 FQGNSA. The CDR3 is 14 amino acids. The CDR3 DNA follows: TGTGCCAGCAGCCGACAGCTAAACACCGGGGAGCTGTTTTTT. Its translation is CASSRQLNTGELFF.

The gene calls are TRBV19 and TRBJ1-5, with 7 bases aligning to TRBD1. V trimming: 6 bases; J trimming: 4 bases; junction bases outside the gene matches: 18. Germline V gene lookup returns CDR1 LNHDA and CDR2 SQIVND (reference sequence). The CDR3 has 18 amino acids. CDR3 DNA sequence: TGTGCCAGTAGCCTTCGGACAGGTTATGGGGAGCGGAATCAGCCCCAGCATTTT. This translates into CASSLRTGYGERNQPQHF.

This clonotype was seen at least ten times. The chain's CDR3 is CASVTAPDEKLFF. The CDR3 nucleotides are TGTGCCAGCGTGACAGCCCCTGATGAAAAACTGTTTTTT. The chain links TRBV2 to TRBJ1-4; maybe TRBD1 (5 bases). V was shortened by 8 bases and J by 6 bases, with 13 bases between the two germline ends. The CDR3 covers 13 residues. From germline, CDR1 is SNHLY and CDR2 FYNNEI.

Details on this clonotype: One junction end does not reproduce the germline sequence, and a read error may be involved. The rearrangement joins TRBV12-5 to TRBJ2-2, with D perhaps TRBD2 (6 bases). This CDR3 comprises 16 residues. Germline values: CDR1 LGHNT, CDR2 FRNRAP. CDR3 DNA: TGTGCTAGTGGTTTGGTAGTCGGGAGCAATGCCGGGGAGCTGGTTTTT. Translating gives CASGLVVGSNAGELVF.

This sequence joins TRBV19 and TRBJ1-2; D uncertain. Trimming cost V 5 bases and J 4 bases, with 11 bases left between them. CDR1 is LNHDA and CDR2 is SQIVND in the germline V gene (reference sequence). This CDR3 has 13 residues. The CDR3 region is CASSVTVAYGYTF. The CDR3 nucleotides are TGTGCCAGTAGTGTGACGGTCGCCTATGGCTACACCTTC.